This T cell receptor beta chain was obtained from a study of T cells in Graves' hyperthyroidism and ophthalmopathy (dated by TCRdb to about 2019). Background for the entire study: Peripheral blood was collected at initial diagnosis, before any treatment. Thyroid tissue and blood T-cell repertoires from more than five Graves' hyperthyroidism patients were also compared in the study. Following sampling, methimazole starting at 30 mg daily was given to hyperthyroidism patients, and high-dose intravenous methylprednisolone was given to ophthalmopathy patients. Prospective prediction of ophthalmopathy was tested in an independent validation cohort of 18 hyperthyroidism patients and 17 patients who later progressed to ophthalmopathy. A discovery cohort of around 98 patients, about 44 with Graves' ophthalmopathy and about 58 with stable Graves' hyperthyroidism, was used to find distinguishing TCR V-J signatures. For training and testing, the approximately 92 patients in the discovery cohort were randomly divided in a 7:3 ratio. The paper describes TCR Vbeta CDR3 sequencing of around 140 peripheral blood samples, made up of roughly 40 ophthalmopathy patients, roughly 72 hyperthyroidism patients and around 17 progressor patients.

General study outcomes and caveats: Ophthalmopathy was separated from stable hyperthyroidism by a 13 V-J signature model, with just over 85% sensitivity and about 81% specificity obtained in cross-validation and 80%/75% obtained in testing. Blood samples also contained most of the expanded thyroid clonotypes (frequency above 0.001), which suggests that blood repertoires may reflect thyroid immune responses. No statistical method was used to set the sample size in advance, and investigators knew the group allocation. In validation, the model predicted progression to ophthalmopathy a median of around 6.5 months before onset, with over 55% sensitivity and just under 75% specificity.

The TCR beta CDR3 regions were amplified from RNA transcripts. A first-round RT-PCR of the TCR CDR3 used the HTBI primer set with the Qiagen OneStep RT-PCR kit. Libraries were constructed in a second round of multiplex PCR, after which size selection and purification were carried out. Sequencing of the libraries was done on an Illumina HiSeq2000 using paired-end 100 bp reads. In the original analysis: SOAPnuke was used to process the raw data, throwing out any read that contained adapters or uncalled bases, had a mean Phred below 15, or lacked an exact constant-primer or identifier match. COPE v1.2.5 was used to merge high-quality paired reads, and clonotypes were defined as unique nucleotide sequences. MiTCR v1.1 was used to align clonotypes to the IMGT TRBV, TRBD and TRBJ reference segments. The analysis included only V-J combinations with a frequency above 0.0001, which together covered more than 98% of the repertoires. The TCS score was defined as F50 (clonal expansion) divided by E x V (chaos), with BLOSUM62-based TCRdist calculated between CDR3 peptides within each V-J. Welch's t-statistics and random forest reduced roughly 530 V-J features to about 12, which were used in a naive Bayes classifier (R e1071). TCRdb took the public reads, trimmed them with fastp at Q25, ran MiXCR for clone calling and kept in-frame beta chains. Every entry covers one CDR3 protein and lists the most common genes and DNA from its rows. The V and J calls, along with clone size, are taken from TCRdb and not from the paper's own processing. For this sample there are 490,000 or so distinct CDR3 sequences; approximately 20% appear just once. Over 45% of the sample belongs to the ten largest clones.

Ophthalmopathy patients had moderately to severely active disease, with a Clinical Activity Score of 3 or more, a NOSPECS grade of 4 or more, and a disease duration of less than 3 months. Any patient with an uncontrolled infection, another autoimmune disease, pregnancy or lactation was excluded. Diagnoses were based on clinical symptoms, serum thyroxine and TRAb, thyroid ultrasound and orbital computed tomography. PBMCs were isolated from 7.5 to 10 ml of fresh peripheral blood by Ficoll-Paque density gradient centrifugation. Total RNA was extracted with Trizol reagent, and quality was checked on an Agilent 2100 Bioanalyzer. Of note for this clonotype: The antigen it binds to is not known. Qualities for individual bases were not recorded, and no much larger clone is one base off.

V sheds 7 bases and J sheds 5 bases, leaving 18 bases between their ends. The germline V gene supplies CDR1 MNHNS and CDR2 SASEGT. The cysteine opens and the phenylalanine closes a CDR3 of 14 amino acids. Only the CDR3 region is kept as DNA, spanning 42 bases read in frame from base 1. This clonotype was sampled from a man in his forties with Graves' ophthalmopathy. This chain is built from TRBV6-1 and TRBJ2-7; 5 matching bases give a weak D call of TRBD1. The specimen was blood. Here the CDR3 is given as CASNLRRGGNEQYF. At the DNA level, the sequence is TGTGCCAGCAACCTCAGAAGGGGTGGAAACGAGCAGTACTTC.